Detailed here is one TCR beta chain. V lost 3 bases and J 2 bases, leaving 13 bases between the germline ends. This CDR3 has 15 residues. Per germline, CDR1 KGHDR and CDR2 SFDVKD. This sample was included in a study of blood T cell repertoires in COVID-19. Turning to the study itself: Samples came from the United States, Italy and Spain, spanning acute and convalescent COVID-19. Sources were T cells, B-cell-depleted T cells, or PBMCs; the material itself was cDNA or gDNA.

As originally analysed: Reference gene primer amplification gave estimated nucleated cell counts. TCRdb's copy holds only in-frame clones and misses some; the assay was immunoSEQ multiplex PCR. V, J and clone size are those of that table, while D and trimming were read from the DNA. The sample yields roughly 180,000 clones, about four fifths seen once. The TCR originated in a man between 35 and 55 years old who had recovered from COVID-19. This chain connects TRBV24-1 to TRBJ2-7; D might be TRBD2 (6 bases). Sequencing was performed on peripheral blood. CDR3 protein: CATSDAGTGAYEQYF. The CDR3 bases are TGTGCCACCAGTGATGCCGGGACTGGAGCCTACGAGCAGTACTTC.